The 26 T cell receptor beta chains reported below all come from one sample, sequenced in a study of beta chain features in type 1 diabetes (dated by TCRdb to 2016 to 2018). The library was obtained by the immunoSEQ multiplex PCR assay. The entire isolated RNA was reverse transcribed using the High Capacity cDNA Reverse Transcription Kit, and thus expressed TCRB transcripts were sequenced. TCRdb limited this immuneACCESS table to in-frame rearrangements with V and J called. A share of clones is missing; checked studies link under half to unresolved V genes, and the rest is unexplained. The table for this sample lists roughly 450,000 clones; approximately 15% of them were counted only once. Of the sample, around 0.035% is held by the ten largest clones. The sample was naive CD4+ T cells from blood. This specimen's cell subset or site label, interpreted: true naive CD4+ T cells. The source is a man aged 25 to 40 in good health.

The V and J genes are TRBV18 and TRBJ2-7; TRBD1 matches at 7 bases. The CDR3 loop spans 15 amino acids. Germline lookup yields CDR1 KGHSH and CDR2 LQKENI. After removal of 6 bases from V and 2 bases from J, the junction contained 10 bases not matched to a gene. In nucleotides, the CDR3 is TGTGCCAGCTCCCCGCCGGGACAGAAGACCTACGAGCAGTACTTC. This encodes CASSPPGQKTYEQYF.

This clone was seen more than once but under ten times. The chain joins TRBV28 to TRBJ2-1; 8 bases line up with TRBD1. In germline, CDR1 is MDHEN, CDR2 SYDVKM. The CDR3 is 12 amino acids. The trim removed 2 bases at V and 12 bases at J, leaving 3 bases unmatched. This chain's CDR3 is CASSLGQGVQFF. The CDR3 DNA is TGTGCCAGCAGTTTAGGACAGGGTGTGCAGTTCTTC. The whole variable domain, remainder taken from reference TRBV28 and TRBJ2-1, is DVKVTQSSRYLVKRTGEKVFLECVQDMDHENMFWYRQDPGLGLRLIYFSYDVKMKEKGDIPEGYSVSREKKERFSLILESASTNQTSMYLCASSLGQGVQFFGPGTRLTVL.

This clone was seen more than once but under ten times. V usage is TRBV7-6 and J usage is TRBJ2-1; 7 bases align to TRBD2. There are 19 residues in the CDR3. V shed 2 bases, J shed 5 bases, and the junction held 18 bases outside the gene matches. CDR1 and CDR2 from the germline V gene are SGHVS and FNYEAQ. CDR3 DNA sequence: TGTGCCAGCAGCTTATGGATGACCCGGGGAGCGGGATATGACAATGAGCAGTTCTTC. As protein: CASSLWMTRGAGYDNEQFF.

This chain uses TRBV20-1 with TRBJ1-2; possible D gene TRBD1, 5 bases. V was clipped by 4 bases and J by 4 bases, with 7 bases between them. The CDR3 covers 11 residues. CDR1 and CDR2 from the germline V gene are DFQATT and SNEGSKA (reference sequence). CDR3: CSAMTAYGYTF. For the CDR3, the DNA is TGCAGTGCTATGACAGCCTATGGCTACACCTTC.

This clone was counted only a few times. The chain links TRBV7-2 to TRBJ1-4; D is undetermined. The CDR3 covers 13 residues. Trimming took off 5 bases at V and 5 bases at J, with 9 bases between the two ends. Per germline, CDR1 SGHTA and CDR2 FQGNSA. The CDR3 DNA is TGTGCCAGCAGCGCGTCAGACAATGAAAAACTGTTTTTT. This sequence encodes CASSASDNEKLFF.

This clone has a handful of counts. This chain links TRBV6-6 with TRBJ1-6; possible D gene TRBD1, 5 bases. V lost 2 bases and J 1 base, leaving 6 bases between the germline ends. CDR3 length: 15 residues. CDR1 and CDR2 from the germline V gene are MNHNY and SVGAGI (reference sequence). CDR3 loop: CASSYEGSYNSPLHF. CDR3 bases: TGTGCCAGCAGTTACGAGGGGTCCTATAATTCACCCCTCCACTTT.

The CDR3 region is CASSTTGNYGYTF. DNA for the CDR3: TGTGCCAGCAGCACGACCGGAAACTATGGCTACACCTTC. This rearrangement joins TRBV7-9 to TRBJ1-2, with no clear D. Between the trimmed V and J ends, which lost 5 bases and 2 bases, there was a span of 9 bases. The germline V gene encodes CDR1 SEHNR and CDR2 FQNEAQ (reference sequence). CDR3 length: 13 amino acids.

This clone was observed a few times. This sequence joins TRBV19 and TRBJ2-1; 8 bases align to TRBD1. The CDR3 is 16 amino acids. V shed 6 bases, J shed 0 bases, and the junction held 7 bases outside the gene matches. CDR1 is LNHDA, CDR2 SQIVND, per germline (reference sequence). The CDR3: CASRGPGQGSYNEQFF. The CDR3 region has the DNA TGTGCCAGTAGAGGTCCCGGACAGGGCTCCTACAATGAGCAGTTCTTC.

This clone has just a few counts. The chain couples TRBV5-4 to TRBJ2-5, with 8 nucleotides matching TRBD1. Trimming removed 4 bases from V and 5 bases from J; junction bases left unmatched: 4. CDR1 and CDR2 (germline): SGHNT, YYREEE (reference sequence). The CDR3 covers 13 residues. CDR3 DNA: TGTGCCAGCAGCCCGACAGGGGCGGAGACCCAGTACTTC. Translation: CASSPTGAETQYF.

The V and J genes are TRBV30 and TRBJ2-7; 7 bases match TRBD1. This CDR3 comprises 14 residues. J was trimmed by 6 bases and V by 1 base; bases with no gene match: 9. From germline, CDR1 is GTSNPN and CDR2 SVGIG (reference sequence). The CDR3 reads CAWSAGTAVGEQYV. The CDR3 DNA reads TGTGCCTGGAGTGCAGGGACAGCCGTTGGCGAGCAGTACGTC.

Only a few counts were recorded for this clone. The V call is TRBV19, the J call TRBJ2-7; 7 positions match TRBD1. The CDR3 covers 15 residues. Germline V gives CDR1 LNHDA, CDR2 SQIVND (reference sequence). J was trimmed by 2 bases and V by 0 bases; bases with no gene match: 4. The CDR3 DNA reads as TGTGCCAGTAGTATAGAGCCTGGGACAGCCTACGAGCAGTACTTC. Its translation is CASSIEPGTAYEQYF.

This chain links TRBV4-3 with TRBJ2-3; TRBD2 might be the D (6 bases). Germline lookup yields CDR1 LGHNA and CDR2 YSLEER. Trimming shortened V by 0 bases and J by 4 bases, and 11 bases separated the two germline ends. This CDR3 is built from 15 residues. The CDR3 is CASSQEPGVADTQYF. The DNA for the CDR3 is TGCGCCAGCAGCCAAGAACCGGGAGTGGCAGATACGCAGTATTTT.

The chain employs TRBV5-4 and TRBJ2-1; D not certain. The CDR3 contains 17 residues. Germline CDR1 and CDR2: SGHNT and YYREEE (reference sequence). V was shortened by 0 bases and J by 8 bases, with 21 bases between the two germline ends. CDR3 coding DNA: TGTGCCAGCAGCTTGGGCAGGTTCGTAGTCAAGCTCGATGAGCAGTTCTTC. Translated, it gives CASSLGRFVVKLDEQFF.

V is TRBV7-9 and J is TRBJ1-2; no clear D. Germline CDR1 is SEHNR and CDR2 is FQNEAQ (reference sequence). V lost 1 base to trimming and J lost 4 bases, with 16 bases between them. The CDR3 totals 16 residues. The CDR3 nucleotides are TGTGCCAGCAGCTTAGACATGGTCAGGCCGGGCTATGGCTACACCTTC. Translated, it gives CASSLDMVRPGYGYTF.

V is TRBV5-4 and J is TRBJ2-3, with D maybe TRBD2 (6 bases). Germline V gene data show CDR1 as SGHNT and CDR2 as YYREEE (reference sequence). This CDR3 contains 15 residues. V was pared by 3 bases and J by 3 bases, with 14 bases between. This chain's CDR3 is CASSSHLLATDTQYF. CDR3 DNA sequence: TGTGCCAGCAGCTCACACCTACTAGCTACAGATACGCAGTATTTT.

This clone was counted a few times. The chain recombines TRBV4-2 with TRBJ2-1; TRBD2 aligns across 9 bases. V lost 1 base, J lost 6 bases, and 13 bases stayed unmatched. CDR1 is LGHNA and CDR2 is YNFKEQ in the germline V gene. This CDR3 is built from 18 residues. CDR3 loop: CASSQVLAGRLQSNEQFF. CDR3 nucleotides: TGTGCCAGCAGCCAAGTCCTAGCGGGACGCCTTCAGTCCAATGAGCAGTTCTTC.

The J gene is TRBJ2-7, the V gene TRBV5-4, with 7 bases that match TRBD1. J lost 5 bases, V lost 3 bases, and 14 bases had no gene match. In germline, CDR1 is SGHNT, CDR2 YYREEE (reference sequence). The CDR3 is 16 amino acids. This CDR3 is CASSSSFRDRRDEQYF. The CDR3 nucleotides read TGTGCCAGCAGCTCCTCCTTCCGGGACAGAAGAGACGAGCAGTACTTC.

Only a few counts were recorded for this clone. This chain joins TRBV25-1 and TRBJ1-1; D is unclear. Germline V gives CDR1 MGHDK, CDR2 SYGVNS. The CDR3 loop spans 14 amino acids. Trimming cost V 6 bases and J 2 bases, with 13 bases left between them. The CDR3 DNA sequence: TGTGCCAGCAGGTTCGATGGGCGAAACACTGAAGCTTTCTTT. Amino acid sequence: CASRFDGRNTEAFF. Drawing the rest from reference TRBV25-1 and TRBJ1-1, the complete variable domain is EADIYQTPRYLVIGTGKKITLECSQTMGHDKMYWYQQDPGMELHLIHYSYGVNSTEKGDLSSESTVSRIRTEHFPLTLESARPSHTSQYLCASRFDGRNTEAFFGQGTRLTVV.

This clone was observed a handful of times. The chain couples TRBV7-9 to TRBJ1-5, with 9 bases identical to TRBD1. This CDR3 is 17 amino acids long. V lost 5 bases to trimming and J lost 4 bases; unmatched junction nucleotides: 12. Germline V CDR1 and CDR2: SEHNR, FQNEAQ (reference sequence). The CDR3 protein is CASSPGPGQGINQPQHF. The CDR3 nucleotides read TGTGCCAGCAGCCCCGGCCCGGGACAGGGAATTAATCAGCCCCAGCATTTT. The whole variable domain, filled in from reference TRBV7-9 and TRBJ1-5, reads DTGVSQNPRHKITKRGQNVTFRCDPISEHNRLYWYRQTLGQGPEFLTYFQNEAQLEKSRLLSDRFSAERPKGSFSTLEIQRTEQGDSAMYLCASSPGPGQGINQPQHFGDGTRLSIL.

The chain has TRBV5-1 and TRBJ1-2; 7 positions match TRBD1. This CDR3 has 12 amino acids. J gave up 10 bases and V 4 bases, and 7 bases lay outside the gene matches. Germline V gene lookup returns CDR1 SGHRS and CDR2 YFSETQ. The CDR3 protein is CASSPRDSTYTF. As DNA, the CDR3 is TGCGCCAGCAGCCCCCGGGACAGCACCTACACCTTC. The variable domain in full, with the rest retrieved from reference TRBV5-1 and TRBJ1-2, is KAGVTQTPRYLIKTRGQQVTLSCSPISGHRSVSWYQQTPGQGLQFLFEYFSETQRNKGNFPGRFSGRQFSNSRSEMNVSTLELGDSALYLCASSPRDSTYTFGSGTRLTVV.

This rearrangement joins TRBV6-5 to TRBJ2-5; D might be TRBD1 or TRBD2, each matching 6 bases. V lost 10 bases to trimming and J lost 0 bases, with 12 bases between them. The CDR3 consists of 13 residues. Germline lookup yields CDR1 MNHEY and CDR2 SVGAGI. CDR3 sequence: CATNRGHQETQYF. The CDR3 DNA is TGTGCCACCAATCGGGGGCACCAAGAGACCCAGTACTTC.

The chain links TRBV11-2 to TRBJ2-1; D not resolved. The CDR3 loop spans 12 amino acids. V was clipped by 5 bases and J by 9 bases, with 11 bases between them. CDR1 and CDR2 (germline): SGHAT, FQNNGV. CDR3 DNA sequence: TGTGCCAGCAGCCACGACCGACGTGAGCAGTTCTTC. Translation gives CASSHDRREQFF.

This chain connects TRBV14 to TRBJ2-7; D remains ambiguous. The CDR3 has 13 amino acids. The V end lost 1 base, the J end lost 2 bases, and 6 bases lay between the germline ends. Germline values: CDR1 SGHDN, CDR2 FVKESK. CDR3 nucleotides: TGTGCCAGCAGCCAAGTGGGCGCCTACGAGCAGTACGTC. Its translation is CASSQVGAYEQYV.

The chain carries TRBV6-6 and TRBJ2-7; D perhaps matches TRBD1 (5 bases). V lost 0 bases to trimming and J lost 6 bases, with 9 bases between them. CDR1 and CDR2 (germline): MNHNY, SVGAGI (reference sequence). The CDR3 runs to 13 residues. CDR3 nucleotides: TGTGCCAGCAGTTACTCGCAGGGCGTCGAGCAGTACGTC. It codes for CASSYSQGVEQYV.

This clone has just a few counts. The chain recombines TRBV7-9 with TRBJ1-4, with no clear D. V shed 5 bases and J shed 10 bases, with 17 bases lying between them. Germline CDR1 reads SEHNR; CDR2 reads FQNEAQ (reference sequence). The CDR3 extends over 14 amino acids. The chain's CDR3 is CASSPDLSVLKLFF. The CDR3 region has the DNA TGTGCCAGCAGCCCGGACCTCTCCGTCCTAAAACTGTTTTTT.

The chain joins TRBV13 to TRBJ2-3; no clear D gene. Germline V gene data show CDR1 as PRHDT and CDR2 as FYEKMQ (reference sequence). The V end was cut by 0 bases, the J end by 2 bases, with 3 bases between. This CDR3 has 13 residues. The DNA for the CDR3 is TGTGCCAGCAGCTTAGGCCCCACAGATACGCAGTATTTT. This encodes CASSLGPTDTQYF.